A selection of T cell receptor beta chains follows, all from one sample in a study of blood T cell repertoires in COVID-19. Using immunoSEQ multiplex PCR, the repertoire was profiled, and TCRdb retains in-frame clones only, with some absent. Of approximately 150,000 clones in the sample, about nine tenths were seen once. The sequenced sample consisted of peripheral blood. Receptor source: a woman aged 45-59 years with acute or convalescent COVID-19. CDR3s include the opening cysteine and the closing phenylalanine or tryptophan. D genes are given only for firm matches. Size is stated for part of the rows, as once, few or many counts, or as a class when the clone is expanded.

D gene: TRBD1; J gene: TRBJ1-6; V gene: TRBV9; clone size: .; CDR3 protein: CASSVDQTGVNSPLHF; CDR3 DNA: TGTGCCAGCAGCGTAGACCAGACAGGGGTTAATTCACCCCTCCACTTT
D gene: .; J gene: TRBJ2-7; V gene: TRBV19; clone size: .; CDR3 protein: CASSQTGYEQYF; CDR3 DNA: TGTGCCAGTAGTCAAACAGGCTACGAGCAGTACTTC
D gene: .; J gene: TRBJ1-2; V gene: TRBV29-1; clone size: .; CDR3 protein: CSASSGSNYGYTF; CDR3 DNA: TGCAGCGCCTCCTCCGGGAGTAACTATGGCTACACCTTC
D gene: .; J gene: TRBJ2-1; V gene: TRBV6-5; clone size: .; CDR3 protein: CASSFGVNEQFF; CDR3 DNA: TGTGCCAGCAGTTTCGGGGTCAATGAGCAGTTCTTC
D gene: TRBD1; J gene: TRBJ2-2; V gene: TRBV4-1; clone size: .; CDR3 protein: CASSQFPPWTGGNTGELFF; CDR3 DNA: TGCGCCAGCAGCCAATTTCCACCGTGGACAGGGGGGAACACCGGGGAGCTGTTTTTT
D gene: .; J gene: TRBJ1-1; V gene: TRBV18; clone size: .; CDR3 protein: CASSPRVEGWTEAFF; CDR3 DNA: TGTGCCAGCTCACCACGAGTGGAGGGTTGGACTGAAGCTTTCTTT
D gene: TRBD2; J gene: TRBJ2-2; V gene: TRBV6-2/TRBV6-3; clone size: .; CDR3 protein: CASSPAGGYTGELFF; CDR3 DNA: TGTGCCAGCAGTCCCGCGGGGGGGTACACCGGGGAGCTGTTTTTT
D gene: TRBD2; J gene: TRBJ2-7; V gene: TRBV5-1; clone size: .; CDR3 protein: CASSSVAGGQHEQYF; CDR3 DNA: TGCGCCAGCAGCTCCGTAGCGGGGGGGCAACACGAGCAGTACTTC
D gene: TRBD1; J gene: TRBJ2-7; V gene: TRBV24-1; clone size: once; CDR3 protein: CATLTGGPYEQYF; CDR3 DNA: TGTGCCACCCTTACAGGGGGCCCCTACGAGCAGTACTTC
D gene: TRBD1; J gene: TRBJ2-4; V gene: TRBV5-1; clone size: .; CDR3 protein: CASSFLGQGHQLAKNIQYF; CDR3 DNA: TGCGCCAGCAGCTTCCTGGGACAGGGGCACCAGCTAGCCAAAAACATTCAGTACTTC
D gene: TRBD2; J gene: TRBJ2-1; V gene: TRBV19; clone size: .; CDR3 protein: CASSPYSGGLYNEQFF; CDR3 DNA: TGTGCCAGTAGTCCATATAGCGGGGGGCTCTACAATGAGCAGTTCTTC
D gene: TRBD1; J gene: TRBJ1-6; V gene: TRBV27; clone size: .; CDR3 protein: CASRPRDRAPSPLHF; CDR3 DNA: TGTGCCAGCAGACCCAGGGACAGAGCCCCTTCACCCCTCCACTTT
D gene: .; J gene: TRBJ1-3; V gene: TRBV7-2; clone size: .; CDR3 protein: CASSVTGGNTIYF; CDR3 DNA: TGTGCCAGCAGCGTGACAGGAGGAAACACCATATATTTT
D gene: .; J gene: TRBJ1-2; V gene: TRBV18; clone size: .; CDR3 protein: CASSPLWQTFNYGYTF; CDR3 DNA: TGTGCCAGCTCACCATTGTGGCAGACATTCAACTATGGCTACACCTTC
D gene: .; J gene: TRBJ1-5; V gene: TRBV6-6; clone size: .; CDR3 protein: CASSYVLGRSNQPQHF; CDR3 DNA: TGTGCCAGCAGTTACGTCCTGGGGAGGAGCAATCAGCCCCAGCATTTT
D gene: TRBD1; J gene: TRBJ2-1; V gene: TRBV5-1; clone size: .; CDR3 protein: CASSRGTGGEGEQFF; CDR3 DNA: TGCGCCAGCAGCCGGGGTACAGGGGGCGAGGGTGAGCAGTTCTTC
D gene: TRBD2; J gene: TRBJ2-7; V gene: TRBV6-6; clone size: .; CDR3 protein: CASTWRESYEQYF; CDR3 DNA: TGTGCCAGCACTTGGCGGGAGTCCTACGAGCAGTACTTC
D gene: .; J gene: TRBJ1-1; V gene: TRBV10-3; clone size: .; CDR3 protein: CAISEGRVGNTEAFF; CDR3 DNA: TGTGCCATCAGTGAGGGCAGGGTCGGGAACACTGAAGCTTTCTTT
D gene: .; J gene: TRBJ2-4; V gene: TRBV2; clone size: .; CDR3 protein: CASSEPYLGLLAKNIQYF; CDR3 DNA: TGTGCCAGCAGTGAACCATATCTTGGGCTACTAGCCAAAAACATTCAGTACTTC
D gene: .; J gene: TRBJ2-5; V gene: TRBV10-3; clone size: .; CDR3 protein: CAGQQRGTQYF; CDR3 DNA: TGTGCCGGACAACAAAGGGGGACCCAGTACTTC
D gene: .; J gene: TRBJ2-3; V gene: TRBV3-1/TRBV3-2; clone size: .; CDR3 protein: CASSQAGGRSDTQYF; CDR3 DNA: TGTGCCAGCAGCCAAGCAGGGGGGAGATCAGATACGCAGTATTTT
D gene: TRBD1; J gene: TRBJ2-7; V gene: TRBV2; clone size: .; CDR3 protein: CASSVGAGTGKDEQYF; CDR3 DNA: TGTGCCAGCAGTGTTGGCGCTGGGACAGGGAAGGACGAGCAGTACTTC
D gene: .; J gene: TRBJ1-6; V gene: TRBV3-1/TRBV3-2; clone size: .; CDR3 protein: CASSQGTGLVGLGNSPLHF; CDR3 DNA: TGTGCCAGCAGCCAAGGCACAGGTTTAGTGGGTTTGGGAAATTCACCCCTCCACTTT
D gene: .; J gene: TRBJ1-2; V gene: TRBV6-6; clone size: .; CDR3 protein: CASSYSPRNYGYTF; CDR3 DNA: TGTGCCAGCAGTTACTCCCCGCGCAACTATGGCTACACCTTC
D gene: .; J gene: TRBJ1-1; V gene: TRBV19; clone size: .; CDR3 protein: CASSIAGTFEAFF; CDR3 DNA: TGTGCCAGTAGTATAGCGGGGACTTTTGAAGCTTTCTTT
D gene: TRBD2; J gene: TRBJ2-7; V gene: TRBV3-1/TRBV3-2; clone size: .; CDR3 protein: CASSQSTSSGSSYEQYF; CDR3 DNA: TGTGCCAGCAGCCAATCAACCTCTAGCGGGAGCTCCTACGAGCAGTACTTC
D gene: .; J gene: TRBJ1-5; V gene: TRBV5-6; clone size: .; CDR3 protein: CASSFRGFGSNQPQHF; CDR3 DNA: TGTGCCAGCAGCTTTCGGGGTTTTGGCAGCAATCAGCCCCAGCATTTT
D gene: TRBD2; J gene: TRBJ2-2; V gene: TRBV19; clone size: once; CDR3 protein: CATTGGDQSGIPGELFF; CDR3 DNA: TGTGCCACTACGGGGGGGGATCAGAGCGGGATCCCCGGGGAGCTGTTTTTT
D gene: .; J gene: TRBJ2-1; V gene: TRBV19; clone size: .; CDR3 protein: CASSRQMYNEQFF; CDR3 DNA: TGTGCCAGTAGTAGGCAGATGTACAATGAGCAGTTCTTC
D gene: .; J gene: TRBJ2-2; V gene: TRBV5-1; clone size: .; CDR3 protein: CASSLVGLPNTGELFF; CDR3 DNA: TGCGCCAGCAGCTTGGTGGGACTTCCTAACACCGGGGAGCTGTTTTTT
D gene: TRBD2; J gene: TRBJ2-7; V gene: TRBV7-2; clone size: .; CDR3 protein: CASSLAPSSGRRSSYEQYF; CDR3 DNA: TGTGCCAGCAGCTTAGCCCCCTCTAGCGGGAGGCGGTCCTCCTACGAGCAGTACTTC
D gene: .; J gene: TRBJ1-2; V gene: TRBV30; clone size: once; CDR3 protein: CVAAGDHYGYTF; CDR3 DNA: TGTGTTGCGGCAGGGGATCACTATGGCTACACCTTC
D gene: .; J gene: TRBJ1-6; V gene: TRBV18; clone size: .; CDR3 protein: CASSLLTQGSDNSPLHF; CDR3 DNA: TGTGCCAGCTCACTCCTAACACAGGGATCAGATAATTCACCCCTCCACTTT
D gene: .; J gene: TRBJ2-5; V gene: TRBV5-1; clone size: few; CDR3 protein: CASRETGTQETQYF; CDR3 DNA: TGCGCCAGCAGGGAGACAGGCACCCAAGAGACCCAGTACTTC
D gene: TRBD1; J gene: TRBJ1-3; V gene: TRBV6-6; clone size: .; CDR3 protein: CASSPYRGDFSGNTIYF; CDR3 DNA: TGTGCCAGCAGTCCCTACAGGGGGGACTTCTCTGGAAACACCATATATTTT
D gene: TRBD2; J gene: TRBJ2-1; V gene: TRBV4-1; clone size: .; CDR3 protein: CASSQGPSGYNEQFF; CDR3 DNA: TGCGCCAGCAGCCAAGGCCCTAGCGGATACAATGAGCAGTTCTTC
D gene: .; J gene: TRBJ1-5; V gene: TRBV19; clone size: few; CDR3 protein: CASSSRDSDNQPQHF; CDR3 DNA: TGTGCCAGTAGCTCCCGAGACAGCGACAATCAGCCCCAGCATTTT
D gene: .; J gene: TRBJ1-3; V gene: TRBV10-3; clone size: .; CDR3 protein: CAISGNSGLSTIYF; CDR3 DNA: TGTGCCATCAGTGGGAACTCAGGGTTAAGCACCATATATTTT
D gene: TRBD1; J gene: TRBJ1-2; V gene: TRBV6-5; clone size: few; CDR3 protein: CAIQHRGDYGYTF; CDR3 DNA: TGTGCCATCCAGCACAGGGGCGACTATGGCTACACCTTC
D gene: .; J gene: TRBJ1-2; V gene: TRBV27; clone size: .; CDR3 protein: CASSLYGVEDYGYTF; CDR3 DNA: TGTGCCAGCAGTTTATACGGGGTGGAGGACTATGGCTACACCTTC
D gene: TRBD1; J gene: TRBJ1-5; V gene: TRBV6-1; clone size: .; CDR3 protein: CASSEGQRGQGNQPQHF; CDR3 DNA: TGTGCCAGCAGTGAGGGACAGCGGGGGCAGGGCAATCAGCCCCAGCATTTT
D gene: TRBD1; J gene: TRBJ1-6; V gene: TRBV10-1; clone size: once; CDR3 protein: CATILRDREGSPLHF; CDR3 DNA: TGCGCCACTATTCTAAGGGACAGGGAGGGTTCACCCCTCCACTTT
D gene: TRBD1; J gene: TRBJ1-5; V gene: TRBV5-5; clone size: .; CDR3 protein: CASSLRGQQPQHF; CDR3 DNA: TGTGCCAGCAGCTTAAGGGGGCAACAGCCCCAGCATTTT
D gene: .; J gene: TRBJ1-1; V gene: TRBV7-2; clone size: .; CDR3 protein: CASSLGSVNTEAFF; CDR3 DNA: TGTGCCAGCAGCTTAGGTTCGGTGAACACTGAAGCTTTCTTT
D gene: .; J gene: TRBJ1-3; V gene: TRBV6-5; clone size: .; CDR3 protein: CASWGGEGNTIYF; CDR3 DNA: TGTGCCAGCTGGGGAGGGGAAGGAAACACCATATATTTT
D gene: .; J gene: TRBJ1-1; V gene: TRBV5-1; clone size: .; CDR3 protein: CASSLARNTEAFF; CDR3 DNA: TGCGCCAGCAGCTTGGCTAGGAACACTGAAGCTTTCTTT
D gene: .; J gene: TRBJ1-2; V gene: TRBV5-4; clone size: .; CDR3 protein: CASSLDRTFYGYTF; CDR3 DNA: TGTGCCAGCAGCTTGGACAGGACCTTCTATGGCTACACCTTC
D gene: .; J gene: TRBJ1-3; V gene: TRBV5-1; clone size: .; CDR3 protein: CASSLRQFTTGNTIYF; CDR3 DNA: TGCGCCAGCAGCTTGCGTCAGTTTACAACTGGAAACACCATATATTTT
D gene: .; J gene: TRBJ2-1; V gene: TRBV5-6; clone size: once; CDR3 protein: CASSKTFSSYNEQFF; CDR3 DNA: TGTGCCAGCAGCAAGACTTTTAGCTCCTACAATGAGCAGTTCTTC
D gene: .; J gene: TRBJ2-2; V gene: TRBV10-1; clone size: once; CDR3 protein: CASSESQATGELFF; CDR3 DNA: TGCGCCAGCAGTGAGTCACAGGCTACCGGGGAGCTGTTTTTT
D gene: .; J gene: TRBJ1-1; V gene: TRBV4-2; clone size: few; CDR3 protein: CASSRDVGGGTEAFF; CDR3 DNA: TGTGCCAGCAGCCGAGACGTGGGGGGGGGCACTGAAGCTTTCTTT
D gene: .; J gene: TRBJ2-3; V gene: TRBV15; clone size: .; CDR3 protein: CATSRVTSGGRSTQYF; CDR3 DNA: TGTGCCACCAGCAGAGTTACTTCGGGGGGCAGGAGTACGCAGTATTTT
D gene: TRBD2; J gene: TRBJ2-3; V gene: TRBV7-2; clone size: once; CDR3 protein: CASSLDSSGGDTQYF; CDR3 DNA: TGTGCCAGCAGCTTAGATTCTAGCGGGGGAGATACGCAGTATTTT
D gene: TRBD2; J gene: TRBJ2-2; V gene: TRBV5-1; clone size: .; CDR3 protein: CASGRTSGSTGELFF; CDR3 DNA: TGCGCCAGCGGAAGGACTAGCGGGAGCACCGGGGAGCTGTTTTTT
D gene: .; J gene: TRBJ1-5; V gene: TRBV6-5; clone size: once; CDR3 protein: CASMRDSNQPQHF; CDR3 DNA: TGTGCCAGCATGAGGGATAGCAATCAGCCCCAGCATTTT